This TCR beta chain derives from a study of Graves' ophthalmopathy and Graves' hyperthyroidism. This clonotype was recorded many times. The CDR3 is 12 amino acids. In germline, CDR1 is LNHDA, CDR2 SQIVND (reference sequence). The germline V and J ends were trimmed by 6 bases and 6 bases, with 9 bases remaining between them. For repertoire sequencing, the TCR beta CDR3 regions were amplified from RNA transcripts. An initial RT-PCR round employing HTBI primers preceded a second-round multiplex PCR. One entry per CDR3 protein results from TCRdb running MiXCR on the multiplex PCR reads. The data show over 150,000 distinct CDR3 sequences, with about 40% seen just once and 5.8% held by the top ten.

The clonotype comes from a woman aged 35 to 49 with Graves' ophthalmopathy. This sequence joins TRBV19 and TRBJ1-5; D ambiguous. Sequencing was performed on peripheral blood. CDR3 sequence reads: CASRIARQPQHF. The CDR3 DNA reads as TGTGCCAGTAGAATCGCCCGTCAGCCCCAGCATTTT.